Listed below are T cell receptor beta chains from one sample, sequenced in a study of shared clonotypes between healthy human individuals. TCRdb's copy holds only in-frame clones and misses some; the assay was immunoSEQ multiplex PCR. The table lists around 2.5 million clones, 93% of them singletons. Input material: naive CD4+ T cells from PBMCs. These receptors all come from a man younger than 30 in good health. Some clones in this sample may be carry-over from other donors' samples. Both conserved end residues are trimmed from each CDR3.

J gene | CDR3 length | V gene | CDR3 protein
TRBJ2-7 | 11 | TRBV19 | ASSTRGRTAQY
TRBJ1-3 | 13 | TRBV7-2 | ASSLESGRGNTIY
TRBJ2-7 | 14 | TRBV18 | ASSPFQVAGLNEQY
TRBJ1-4 | 13 | TRBV5-1 | ASSLEDPSGGKLF
TRBJ2-5 | 9 | TRBV5-4 | ASSFMQTQY
TRBJ2-3 | 13 | TRBV7-8 | ASNPLGLSTDTQY
TRBJ1-1 | 13 | TRBV18 | ASSPPGSRNTEAF
TRBJ2-2 | 13 | TRBV6-5 | ASSYWDRHTGELF
TRBJ2-3 | 10 | TRBV13 | ASSQRGDTQY
TRBJ2-7 | 16 | TRBV28 | ASSQGWGLSRISYEQY
TRBJ1-1 | 10 | TRBV5-4 | ASSLVNTEAF
TRBJ2-7 | 12 | TRBV19 | ASREDGGTAEQY
TRBJ1-1 | 11 | TRBV7-9 | ASSLSPYTEAF
TRBJ1-1 | 14 | TRBV5-1 | ASSPRTGAKTNEAF
TRBJ2-1 | 14 | TRBV7-3 | ASSLRASGSGNRQF
TRBJ2-5 | 15 | TRBV5-1 | ASSPTGLAITQETQY
TRBJ1-1 | 12 | TRBV9 | ASSVTTVNTEAF
TRBJ1-5 | 11 | TRBV28 | ASSRDGNQPQH
TRBJ1-1 | 17 | TRBV19 | ASSIDPGQGRLMNTEAF
TRBJ1-5 | 12 | TRBV6-1 | ASSATGDAQPQH
TRBJ2-7 | 12 | TRBV9 | ASSVVREFGEQY
TRBJ1-6 | 14 | TRBV28 | ASSLKLGARNSPLH
TRBJ2-1 | 11 | TRBV5-1 | ATSTGSYNEQF
TRBJ2-1 | 10 | TRBV6-5 | ASSYSDGEQF
TRBJ2-1 | 12 | TRBV27 | ASRPGQNYNEQF
TRBJ2-3 | 10 | TRBV29-1 | SVDGSPDTQY
TRBJ1-2 | 17 | TRBV4-2 | ASSHRKWTGALLNYGYT
TRBJ1-3 | 10 | TRBV7-2 | ASSLAVNTIY
TRBJ2-7 | 13 | TRBV6-5 | ASSGRLAGGYEQY
TRBJ2-5 | 12 | TRBV19 | ASSTSGGLETQY
TRBJ2-2 | 12 | TRBV5-4 | ASSLGGARGELF
TRBJ1-1 | 11 | TRBV7-6 | ASTAYLNTEAF
TRBJ2-7 | 10 | TRBV10-1 | ASGGATYEQY
TRBJ1-3 | 13 | TRBV10-3 | AISAQVEVGNTIY
NA | 12 | TRBV6-1 | ASSGFRRAYEQY
TRBJ1-2 | 14 | TRBV7-8 | ASSLGGAGSNYGYT
TRBJ2-1 | 11 | TRBV10-3 | AISESWRNEQF
TRBJ2-5 | 15 | TRBV7-2 | ASSLVRGSGRGETQY
TRBJ2-7 | 9 | TRBV6-5 | ASSSFREQY
TRBJ1-2 | 12 | TRBV18 | ASSPASQNYGYT
TRBJ1-2 | 11 | TRBV29-1 | SVIILGSDGYT
TRBJ2-7 | 12 | TRBV18 | ASSPQRRTYEQY
TRBJ2-7 | 14 | TRBV5-5 | ASSSRPGQGALEQY
TRBJ2-7 | 9 | TRBV5-5 | ASSFGGEQY